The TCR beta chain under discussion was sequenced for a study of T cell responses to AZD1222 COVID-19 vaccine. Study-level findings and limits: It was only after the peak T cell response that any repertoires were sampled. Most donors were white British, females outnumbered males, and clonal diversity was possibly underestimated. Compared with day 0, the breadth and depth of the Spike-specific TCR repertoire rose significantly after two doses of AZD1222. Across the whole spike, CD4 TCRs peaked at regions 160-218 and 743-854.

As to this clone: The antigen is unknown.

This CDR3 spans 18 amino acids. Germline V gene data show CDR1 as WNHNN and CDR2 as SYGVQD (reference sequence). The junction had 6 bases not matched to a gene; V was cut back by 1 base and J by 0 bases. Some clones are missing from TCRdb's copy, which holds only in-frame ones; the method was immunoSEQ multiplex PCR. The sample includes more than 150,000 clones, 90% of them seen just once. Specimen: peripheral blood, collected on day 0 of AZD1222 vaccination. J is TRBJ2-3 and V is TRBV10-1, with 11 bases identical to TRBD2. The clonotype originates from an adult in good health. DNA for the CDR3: TGCGCCAGCAGTGAGTTAGCGGGGGGGATCGGAAGCACAGATACGCAGTATTTT. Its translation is CASSELAGGIGSTDTQYF.